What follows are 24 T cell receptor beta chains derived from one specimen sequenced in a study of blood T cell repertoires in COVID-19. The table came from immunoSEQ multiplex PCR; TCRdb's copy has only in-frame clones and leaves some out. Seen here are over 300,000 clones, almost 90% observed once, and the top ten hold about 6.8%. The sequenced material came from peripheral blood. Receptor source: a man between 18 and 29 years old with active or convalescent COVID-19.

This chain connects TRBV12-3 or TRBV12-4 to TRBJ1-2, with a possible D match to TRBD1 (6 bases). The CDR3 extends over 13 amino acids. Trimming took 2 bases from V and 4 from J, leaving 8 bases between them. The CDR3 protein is CASSLRQVYGYTF. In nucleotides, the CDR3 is TGTGCCAGCAGTTTAAGACAGGTCTATGGCTACACCTTC.

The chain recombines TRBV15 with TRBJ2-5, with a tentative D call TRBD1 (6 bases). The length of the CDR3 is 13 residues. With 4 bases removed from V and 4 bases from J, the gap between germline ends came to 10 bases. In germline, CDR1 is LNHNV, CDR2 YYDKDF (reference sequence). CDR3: CATSTAGVETQYF. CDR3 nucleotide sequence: TGTGCCACCAGCACAGCAGGGGTAGAGACCCAGTACTTC.

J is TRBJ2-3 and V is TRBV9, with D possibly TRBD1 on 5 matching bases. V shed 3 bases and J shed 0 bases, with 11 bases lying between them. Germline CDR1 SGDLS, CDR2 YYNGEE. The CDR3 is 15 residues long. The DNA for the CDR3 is TGTGCCAGCAGCGGAGACAGTCTCAGCACAGATACGCAGTATTTT. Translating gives CASSGDSLSTDTQYF.

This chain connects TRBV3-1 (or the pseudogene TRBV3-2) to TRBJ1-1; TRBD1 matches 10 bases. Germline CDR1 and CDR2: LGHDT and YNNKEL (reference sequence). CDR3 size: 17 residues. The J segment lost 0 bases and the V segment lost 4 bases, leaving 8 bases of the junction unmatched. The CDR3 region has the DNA TGTGCCAGCAGCCTAACGACAGGGGGCATGGTGAACACTGAAGCTTTCTTT. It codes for CASSLTTGGMVNTEAFF.

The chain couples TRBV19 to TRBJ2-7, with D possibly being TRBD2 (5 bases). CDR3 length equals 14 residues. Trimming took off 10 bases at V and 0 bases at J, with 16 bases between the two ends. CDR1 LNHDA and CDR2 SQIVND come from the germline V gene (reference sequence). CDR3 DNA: TGTGCCACCCGGGCGGCGGGCAGCTCCTACGAGCAGTACTTC. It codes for CATRAAGSSYEQYF.

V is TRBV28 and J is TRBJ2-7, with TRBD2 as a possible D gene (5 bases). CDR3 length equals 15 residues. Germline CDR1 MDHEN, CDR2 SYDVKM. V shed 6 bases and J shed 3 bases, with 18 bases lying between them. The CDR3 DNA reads TGTGCCAGCAGCTCAACTAGAGAGGGCATCTACGAGCAGTACTTC. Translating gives CASSSTREGIYEQYF.

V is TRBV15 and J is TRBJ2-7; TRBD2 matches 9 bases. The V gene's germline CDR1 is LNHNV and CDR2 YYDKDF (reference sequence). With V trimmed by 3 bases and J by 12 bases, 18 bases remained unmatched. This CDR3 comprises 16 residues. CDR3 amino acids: CATSRGGGDYPRVRYF. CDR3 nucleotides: TGTGCCACCAGCAGGGGCGGGGGGGACTACCCTCGTGTTCGGTACTTC.

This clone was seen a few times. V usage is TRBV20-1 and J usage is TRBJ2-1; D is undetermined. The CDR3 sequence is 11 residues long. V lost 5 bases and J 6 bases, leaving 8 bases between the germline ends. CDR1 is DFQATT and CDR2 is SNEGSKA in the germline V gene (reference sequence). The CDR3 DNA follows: TGCAGTGCTCCAGAACGCAATGAGCAGTTCTTC. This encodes CSAPERNEQFF.

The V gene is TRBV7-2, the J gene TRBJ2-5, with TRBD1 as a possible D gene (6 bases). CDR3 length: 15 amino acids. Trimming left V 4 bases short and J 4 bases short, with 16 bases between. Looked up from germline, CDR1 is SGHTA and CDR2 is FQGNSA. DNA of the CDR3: TGTGCCAGCAGCTGGAGGACAGCAAAAGGAGAGACCCAGTACTTC. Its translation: CASSWRTAKGETQYF.

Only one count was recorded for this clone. In DNA, the CDR3 is TGTGCCAGCAGTGACATAGCGGAGGACACAGATACGCAGTATTTT. Its protein is CASSDIAEDTDTQYF. The rearrangement links TRBV25-1 to TRBJ2-3, with D maybe TRBD2 (6 bases). Germline V CDR1 and CDR2: MGHDK, SYGVNS. The CDR3 totals 15 residues. V shed 3 bases and J shed 2 bases, with 12 bases lying between them. Combining the CDR3 with reference TRBV25-1 and TRBJ2-3 gives the whole variable domain EADIYQTPRYLVIGTGKKITLECSQTMGHDKMYWYQQDPGMELHLIHYSYGVNSTEKGDLSSESTVSRIRTEHFPLTLESARPSHTSQYLCASSDIAEDTDTQYFGPGTRLTVL.

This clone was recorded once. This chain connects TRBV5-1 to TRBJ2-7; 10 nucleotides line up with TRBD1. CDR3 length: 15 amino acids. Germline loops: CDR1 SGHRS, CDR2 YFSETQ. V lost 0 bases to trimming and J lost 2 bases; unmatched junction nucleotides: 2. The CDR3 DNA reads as TGCGCCAGCAGCTTGGGCGACAGGGGGCCCTACGAGCAGTACTTC. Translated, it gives CASSLGDRGPYEQYF.

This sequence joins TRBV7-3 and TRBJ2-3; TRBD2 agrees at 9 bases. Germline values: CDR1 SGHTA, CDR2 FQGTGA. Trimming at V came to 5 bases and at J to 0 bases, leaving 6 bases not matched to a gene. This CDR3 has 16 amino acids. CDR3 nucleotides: TGTGCCAGCAGCCTAAACGCGGGGGGGAGCACAGATACGCAGTATTTT. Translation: CASSLNAGGSTDTQYF.

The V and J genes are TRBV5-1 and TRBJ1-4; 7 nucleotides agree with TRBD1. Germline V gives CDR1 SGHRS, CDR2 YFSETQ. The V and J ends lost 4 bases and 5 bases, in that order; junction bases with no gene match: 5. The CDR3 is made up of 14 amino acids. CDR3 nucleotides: TGCGCCAGCAGCCCCGGGACAGCGAATGAAAAACTGTTTTTT. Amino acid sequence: CASSPGTANEKLFF. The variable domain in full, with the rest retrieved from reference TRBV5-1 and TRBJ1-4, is KAGVTQTPRYLIKTRGQQVTLSCSPISGHRSVSWYQQTPGQGLQFLFEYFSETQRNKGNFPGRFSGRQFSNSRSEMNVSTLELGDSALYLCASSPGTANEKLFFGSGTQLSVL.

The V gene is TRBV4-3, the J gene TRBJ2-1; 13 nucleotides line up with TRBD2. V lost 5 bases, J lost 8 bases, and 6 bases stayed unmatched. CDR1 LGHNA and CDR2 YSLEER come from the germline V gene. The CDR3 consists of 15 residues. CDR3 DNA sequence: TGCGCCAGCAGCACAGGGACTAGCGGGAATGATGAGCAGTTCTTC. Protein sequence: CASSTGTSGNDEQFF.

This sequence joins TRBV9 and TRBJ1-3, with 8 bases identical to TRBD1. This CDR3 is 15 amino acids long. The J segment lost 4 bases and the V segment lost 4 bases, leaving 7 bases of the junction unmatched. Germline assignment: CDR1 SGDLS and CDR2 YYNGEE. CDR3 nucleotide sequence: TGTGCCAGCAGCCCTGGACAGGGTGGGGGAAACACCATATATTTT. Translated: CASSPGQGGGNTIYF.

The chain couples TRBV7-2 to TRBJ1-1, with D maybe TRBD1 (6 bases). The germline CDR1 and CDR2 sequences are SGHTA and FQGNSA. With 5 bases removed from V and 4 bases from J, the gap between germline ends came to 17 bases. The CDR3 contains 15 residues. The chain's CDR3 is CASSPSGTPTTEAFF. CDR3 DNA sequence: TGTGCCAGCAGCCCATCCGGGACACCGACCACTGAAGCTTTCTTT.

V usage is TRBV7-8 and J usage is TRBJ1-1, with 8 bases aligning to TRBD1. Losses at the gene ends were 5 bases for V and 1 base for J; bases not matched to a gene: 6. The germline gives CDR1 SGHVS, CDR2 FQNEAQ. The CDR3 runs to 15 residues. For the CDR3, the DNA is TGTGCCAGCAGCCCGAGGACAGGGAAGAACACTGAAGCTTTCTTT. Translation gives CASSPRTGKNTEAFF.

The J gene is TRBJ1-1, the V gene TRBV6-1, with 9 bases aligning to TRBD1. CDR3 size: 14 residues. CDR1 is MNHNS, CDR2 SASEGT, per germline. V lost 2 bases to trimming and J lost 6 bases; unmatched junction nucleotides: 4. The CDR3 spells CASSELGQGSEAFF. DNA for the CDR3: TGTGCCAGCAGTGAACTGGGACAGGGATCTGAAGCTTTCTTT.

The CDR3 sequence: CASSRPSGGDQETQYF. The CDR3 DNA is TGTGCCAGCAGCCGCCCTAGCGGGGGGGACCAAGAGACCCAGTACTTC. V and J are TRBV4-2 and TRBJ2-5; TRBD2 aligns across 12 bases. V shed 4 bases, J shed 0 bases, and the junction held 3 bases outside the gene matches. Germline values: CDR1 LGHNA, CDR2 YNFKEQ. The CDR3 sequence is 16 residues long.

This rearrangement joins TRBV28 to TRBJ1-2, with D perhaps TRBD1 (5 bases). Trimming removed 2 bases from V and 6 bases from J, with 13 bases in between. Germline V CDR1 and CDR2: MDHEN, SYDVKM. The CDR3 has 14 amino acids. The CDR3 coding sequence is TGTGCCAGCAGTTTAGTGGGCAGGGCCGATGGCTACACCTTC. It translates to CASSLVGRADGYTF.

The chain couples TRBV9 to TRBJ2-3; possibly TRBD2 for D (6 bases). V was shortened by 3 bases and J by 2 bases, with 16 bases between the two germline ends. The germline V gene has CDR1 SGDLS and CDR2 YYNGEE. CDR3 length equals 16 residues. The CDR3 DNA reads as TGTGCCAGCAGCGCCGTCCGGGGGACCAACACAGATACGCAGTATTTT. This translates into CASSAVRGTNTDTQYF.

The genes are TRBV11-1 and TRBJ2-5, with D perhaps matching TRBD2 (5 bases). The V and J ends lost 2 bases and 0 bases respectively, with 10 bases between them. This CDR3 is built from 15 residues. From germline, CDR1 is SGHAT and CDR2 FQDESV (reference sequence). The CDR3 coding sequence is TGTGCCAGCAGCTTATTTCCGCGGGACCAAGAGACCCAGTACTTC. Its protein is CASSLFPRDQETQYF.

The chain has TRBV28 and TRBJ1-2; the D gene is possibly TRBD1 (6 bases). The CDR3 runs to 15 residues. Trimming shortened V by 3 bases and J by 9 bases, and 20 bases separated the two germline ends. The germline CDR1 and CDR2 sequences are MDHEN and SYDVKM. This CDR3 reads CASSLVQGLSRSYTF. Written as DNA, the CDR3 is TGTGCCAGCAGTTTGGTACAGGGACTATCTAGGAGCTACACCTTC.

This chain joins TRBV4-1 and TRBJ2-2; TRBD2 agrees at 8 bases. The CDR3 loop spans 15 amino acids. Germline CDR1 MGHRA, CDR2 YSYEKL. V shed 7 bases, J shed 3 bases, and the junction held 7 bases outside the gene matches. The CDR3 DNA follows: TGCGCCAGCAATAAGGGAGCGGGAGACACCGGGGAGCTGTTTTTT. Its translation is CASNKGAGDTGELFF.